This T cell receptor beta chain was sequenced in a study of CD4 T cells in relation to SARS-CoV-2 and coronaviruses. Before the COVID-19 pandemic, during about 2011-2019, CD4+ T cells were taken from unexposed donors. Sequenced by immunoSEQ multiplex PCR; TCRdb stores in-frame clones only, minus some. The sample shows nearly 70,000 clones, over 90% of them seen only once. Notes on this clone: Its target is not known.

Study-wide results and caveats: In around 63% of donors, memory CD4+ clonotypes crossrecognized SARS-CoV-2 and at least one common cold coronavirus spike. The assay detects memory recall responses, not culture-primed primary responses.

CDR1 and CDR2 from the germline V gene are MNHNY and SVGAGI (reference sequence). This CDR3 region has 21 residues. The ends lost 5 bases at V and 2 bases at J; junction bases unmatched: 23. The chain uses TRBV6-6 and TRBJ2-2; TRBD2 matches at 7 bases. Sequenced: naive CD4+ T cells from PBMCs. As to subset: naive CD4+ T cells isolated by negative enrichment. This receptor was taken from a human donor in good health. CDR3 DNA: TGTGCCAGCAGTCCGCCCCCCGCGGGGGTTTTAGGGCAAACCAACACCGGGGAGCTGTTTTTT. Translating it yields CASSPPPAGVLGQTNTGELFF.